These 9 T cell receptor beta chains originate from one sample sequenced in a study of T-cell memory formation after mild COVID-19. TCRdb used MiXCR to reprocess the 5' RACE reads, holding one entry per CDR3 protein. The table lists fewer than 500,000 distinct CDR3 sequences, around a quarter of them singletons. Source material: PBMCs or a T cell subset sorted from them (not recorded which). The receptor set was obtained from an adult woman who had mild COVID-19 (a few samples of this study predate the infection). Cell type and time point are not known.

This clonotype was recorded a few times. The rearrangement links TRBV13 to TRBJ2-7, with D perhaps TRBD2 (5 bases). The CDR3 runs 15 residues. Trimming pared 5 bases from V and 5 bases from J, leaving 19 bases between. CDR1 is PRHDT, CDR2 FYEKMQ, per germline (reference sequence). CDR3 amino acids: CASSDVLKRPNEQYF. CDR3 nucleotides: TGTGCCAGCAGCGACGTGTTAAAGCGGCCGAACGAGCAGTACTTC.

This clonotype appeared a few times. The CDR3 region has the DNA TGCAGTGCCCGGACAGCCGTTGGCAATCAGCCCCAGCATTTT. It codes for CSARTAVGNQPQHF. The genes are TRBV20-1 and TRBJ1-5, with a tentative D call TRBD1 (6 bases). Germline CDR1 reads DFQATT; CDR2 reads SNEGSKA (reference sequence). This CDR3 has 14 residues. V was trimmed by 6 bases and J by 2 bases, leaving 14 bases between them.

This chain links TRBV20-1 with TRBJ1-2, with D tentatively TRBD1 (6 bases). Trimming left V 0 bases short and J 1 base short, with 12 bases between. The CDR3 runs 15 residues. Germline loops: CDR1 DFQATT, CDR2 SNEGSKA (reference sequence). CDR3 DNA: TGCAGTGCTAGAGATTGGGGGGCAGTTAACTATGGCTACACCTTC. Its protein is CSARDWGAVNYGYTF.

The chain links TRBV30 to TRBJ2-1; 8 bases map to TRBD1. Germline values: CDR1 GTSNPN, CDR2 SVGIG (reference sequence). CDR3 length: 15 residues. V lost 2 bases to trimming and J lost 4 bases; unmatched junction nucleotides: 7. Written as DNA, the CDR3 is TGTGCCTGGAGTCTCCTGGACAGGGATTACAATGAGCAGTTCTTC. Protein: CAWSLLDRDYNEQFF.

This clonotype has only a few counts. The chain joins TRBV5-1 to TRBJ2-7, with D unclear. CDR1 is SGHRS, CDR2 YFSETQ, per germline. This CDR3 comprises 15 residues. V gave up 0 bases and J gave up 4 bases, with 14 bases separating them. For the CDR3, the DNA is TGCGCCAGCAGCTTGGACCCGGGTGCGAATTACGAGCAGTACTTC. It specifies CASSLDPGANYEQYF.

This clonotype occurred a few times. This CDR3 is CASSGGSNQPQHF. CDR3 in DNA: TGTGCCAGCAGCGGGGGCAGCAATCAGCCCCAGCATTTT. The J gene is TRBJ1-5, the V gene TRBV12-3 or TRBV12-4; perhaps TRBD1 as D (6 bases). This CDR3 is 13 amino acids long. The V and J ends lost 6 bases and 1 base respectively, with 7 bases between them.

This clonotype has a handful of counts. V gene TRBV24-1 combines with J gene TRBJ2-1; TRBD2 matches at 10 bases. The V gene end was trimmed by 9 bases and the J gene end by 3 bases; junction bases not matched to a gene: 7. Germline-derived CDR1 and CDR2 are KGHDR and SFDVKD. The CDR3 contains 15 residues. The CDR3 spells CATSKREGYYNEQFF. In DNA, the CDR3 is TGTGCCACCTCGAAGCGGGAGGGTTACTACAATGAGCAGTTCTTC.

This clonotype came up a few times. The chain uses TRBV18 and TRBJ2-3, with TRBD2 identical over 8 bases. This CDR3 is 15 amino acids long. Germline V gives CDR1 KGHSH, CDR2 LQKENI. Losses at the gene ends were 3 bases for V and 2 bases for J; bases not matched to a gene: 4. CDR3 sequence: CASSPSGATTDTQYF. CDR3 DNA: TGTGCCAGCTCACCTAGCGGGGCGACCACAGATACGCAGTATTTT. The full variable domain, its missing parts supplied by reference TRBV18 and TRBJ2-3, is NAGVMQNPRHLVRRRGQEARLRCSPMKGHSHVYWYRQLPEEGLKFMVYLQKENIIDESGMPKERFSAEFPKEGPSILRIQQVVRGDSAAYFCASSPSGATTDTQYFGPGTRLTVL.

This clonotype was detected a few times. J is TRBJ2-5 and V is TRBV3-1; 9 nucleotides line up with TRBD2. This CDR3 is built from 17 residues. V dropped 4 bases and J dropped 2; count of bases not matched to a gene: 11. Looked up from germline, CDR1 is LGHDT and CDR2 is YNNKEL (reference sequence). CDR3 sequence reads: CASSPTGLAGKQETQYF. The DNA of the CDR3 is TGTGCCAGCAGCCCCACCGGGCTAGCGGGAAAGCAAGAGACCCAGTACTTC.